Listed here is a single TCR beta chain. Antigen specificity is unknown. This CDR3 has 14 residues. Germline assignment: CDR1 WNHNN and CDR2 SYGVQD (reference sequence). V lost 2 bases to trimming and J lost 6 bases; unmatched junction nucleotides: 4. This sample stems from a study of T cell responses to AZD1222 COVID-19 vaccine. Study-wide results and limits: The sample set comprised mostly white British donors with more females, and clonal diversity was possibly underestimated. Repertoires were obtained only post-peak T cell response.

TCRdb keeps only in-frame clones here, not all; method: immunoSEQ multiplex PCR. This sample carries about 180,000 clones, approximately 92% of them seen once, and the ten largest clones take 6.9%. The V call is TRBV10-1, the J call TRBJ2-3, with 8 bases fitting TRBD1. Sequences were derived from peripheral blood, sampled on day 0 of AZD1222 vaccination. The TCR sequence derives from an adult in good health. The CDR3 reads CASSEGRTGDTQYF. The DNA of the CDR3 is TGCGCCAGCAGTGAGGGCAGGACAGGGGATACGCAGTATTTT.